One and the same sample provided the 27 T cell receptor beta chains below, sequenced in a study of ipilimumab plus nivolumab after autologous stem cell transplantation. Assay: immunoSEQ multiplex PCR; the TCRdb copy retains only in-frame clones and omits some. This table holds several thousand clones, 65% to 80% found once. Sequences were derived from PBMCs, sampled in a trial of ipilimumab plus nivolumab as post-transplant consolidation. The receptors stem from a female donor with multiple myeloma.

The chain links TRBV19 to TRBJ1-6; D uncertain. V was shortened by 1 base and J by 9 bases, with 16 bases between the two germline ends. CDR1 and CDR2 (germline): LNHDA, SQIVND (reference sequence). This CDR3 has 16 amino acids. The CDR3 loop reads CASSIARVLAPSPLHF. In DNA form, the CDR3 reads TGTGCCAGTAGTATAGCCCGAGTATTGGCACCTTCACCCCTCCACTTT.

As for this clone: Other DNA sequences from this sample encode an identical CDR3 as well. The chain carries TRBV27 and TRBJ2-3; D is unresolved. From germline, CDR1 is MNHEY and CDR2 SMNVEV (reference sequence). V was cut by 1 base and J by 0 bases, with 11 bases left in between. CDR3 length equals 16 residues. CDR3: CASSLFWGSSTDTQYF. Written as DNA, the CDR3 is TGTGCCAGCAGTTTATTTTGGGGATCTAGCACAGATACGCAGTATTTT.

The chain links TRBV7-2 to TRBJ2-2; possible D gene TRBD1, 6 bases. Between the trimmed V and J ends, which lost 4 bases and 2 bases, there was a span of 11 bases. In germline, CDR1 is SGHTA, CDR2 FQGNSA. The CDR3 is 15 residues long. The CDR3 loop is CASSSYRENTGELFF. The CDR3 nucleotides read TGTGCCAGCAGCTCCTACAGGGAAAACACCGGGGAGCTGTTTTTT.

Within the sample, this clone is medium-sized. The CDR3 DNA follows: TGTGCCAGCAGTTTAGGAACAGGGGTGGGAGAGCAGTACTTC. Residues: CASSLGTGVGEQYF. The chain links TRBV27 to TRBJ2-7; 7 positions match TRBD1. The CDR3 has 14 residues. Germline V lookup: CDR1 MNHEY, CDR2 SMNVEV (reference sequence). V shed 2 bases and J 7 bases; nucleotides not matched to a gene: 8.

This clone is a singleton in its sample. The genes are TRBV19 and TRBJ1-5; the match to TRBD1 covers 7 bases. Germline V lookup: CDR1 LNHDA, CDR2 SQIVND (reference sequence). This CDR3 is 14 amino acids long. Trimming cost V 4 bases and J 3 bases; bases outside gene matches: 3. CDR3 nucleotide sequence: TGTGCCAGTAGTACGACAGGGACCAATCAGCCCCAGCATTTT. The encoded protein is CASSTTGTNQPQHF.

This clone showed up just a few times. This chain joins TRBV6-1 and TRBJ1-4; D is unresolved. The V gene's germline CDR1 is MNHNS and CDR2 SASEGT. The CDR3 has 16 residues. The germline V and J ends were trimmed by 1 base and 0 bases, with 9 bases remaining between them. In nucleotides, the CDR3 is TGTGCCAGCAGTGAAGGAGTGGCACCAACTAATGAAAAACTGTTTTTT. Amino acids: CASSEGVAPTNEKLFF.

This clone was seen only a few times. The chain has TRBV28 and TRBJ1-2; the match to TRBD1 covers 8 bases. Germline assignment: CDR1 MDHEN and CDR2 SYDVKM. The ends lost 3 bases at V and 5 bases at J; junction bases unmatched: 8. This CDR3 has 15 amino acids. The CDR3 region has the DNA TGTGCCAGCAGTTTCCGCCTAACAGGGGGATATGGCTACACCTTC. It is translated as CASSFRLTGGYGYTF.

The DNA for the CDR3 is TGTGCCAGCAGCCCCATGAGGGGACAGGGGTTGTGGGAGCAGTACTTC. Translation: CASSPMRGQGLWEQYF. V is TRBV28 and J is TRBJ2-7; 10 bases are a match to TRBD1. This CDR3 comprises 16 residues. Germline CDR1 is MDHEN and CDR2 is SYDVKM. The V and J ends lost 6 bases and 7 bases, in that order; junction bases with no gene match: 15. The whole variable domain, filled in from reference TRBV28 and TRBJ2-7, reads DVKVTQSSRYLVKRTGEKVFLECVQDMDHENMFWYRQDPGLGLRLIYFSYDVKMKEKGDIPEGYSVSREKKERFSLILESASTNQTSMYLCASSPMRGQGLWEQYFGPGTRLTVT.

The CDR3 loop is CASSLPAGNGDTQYF. CDR3 in DNA: TGTGCCAGCAGCTTGCCGGCAGGTAATGGAGATACGCAGTATTTT. The J gene is TRBJ2-3, the V gene TRBV5-4; no firm D call. Per germline, CDR1 SGHNT and CDR2 YYREEE (reference sequence). V shed 1 base and J shed 5 bases, with 14 bases lying between them. CDR3 length equals 15 residues. The entire variable domain, with the rest obtained from reference TRBV5-4 and TRBJ2-3, is as follows: ETGVTQSPTHLIKTRGQQVTLRCSSQSGHNTVSWYQQALGQGPQFIFQYYREEENGRGNFPPRFSGLQFPNYSSELNVNALELDDSALYLCASSLPAGNGDTQYFGPGTRLTVL.

This clone was seen a handful of times. The chain couples TRBV6-5 to TRBJ2-7; possibly TRBD2 for D (5 bases). The CDR3 is 12 residues long. Germline V gene sequence: CDR1 MNHEY, CDR2 SVGAGI. Trimming took 5 bases from V and 4 from J, leaving 9 bases between them. DNA of the CDR3: TGTGCCAGCAGTGAACCGGGATACGAGCAGTACTTC. It translates to CASSEPGYEQYF.

The sample holds a few counts of this clone. The chain joins TRBV28 to TRBJ2-7; the D is unclear. CDR3 size: 13 residues. In germline, CDR1 is MDHEN, CDR2 SYDVKM. V was shortened by 5 bases and J by 1 base, with 9 bases between the two germline ends. CDR3 DNA: TGTGCCAGCAGTGATGTAGTATCCTACGAGCAGTACTTC. It codes for CASSDVVSYEQYF. Supplemented by reference TRBV28 and TRBJ2-7, the full variable domain reads DVKVTQSSRYLVKRTGEKVFLECVQDMDHENMFWYRQDPGLGLRLIYFSYDVKMKEKGDIPEGYSVSREKKERFSLILESASTNQTSMYLCASSDVVSYEQYFGPGTRLTVT.

In this sample, this clone turned up a few times. The sample has other DNA sequences that encode this CDR3 too. The chain couples TRBV2 to TRBJ2-7, with D uncertain. CDR3 length equals 12 residues. In germline, CDR1 is SNHLY, CDR2 FYNNEI. Deletions cut 2 bases from V and 3 bases from J, with 5 bases between. Here the CDR3 reads CASSEISYEQYF. The CDR3 nucleotides read TGTGCCAGCAGTGAAATCAGCTACGAGCAGTACTTC.

The rearrangement uses TRBV9 and TRBJ1-2, with TRBD1 identical over 11 bases. CDR3 length: 15 residues. Germline CDR1 SGDLS, CDR2 YYNGEE. The junction had 9 bases not matched to a gene; V was cut back by 8 bases and J by 3 bases. The chain's CDR3 is CASPSDRGRHYGYTF. CDR3 bases: TGTGCCAGTCCCTCGGACAGGGGGCGCCACTATGGCTACACCTTC.

The genes are TRBV19 and TRBJ2-4; D is unclear. V was clipped by 8 bases and J by 1 base, with 15 bases between them. The CDR3 has 15 amino acids. CDR1 LNHDA and CDR2 SQIVND come from the germline V gene (reference sequence). DNA for the CDR3: TGTGCCAGTGTGTTTGCTAGTATCGCCAAAAACATTCAGTACTTC. Encoded protein: CASVFASIAKNIQYF.

The chain carries TRBV30 and TRBJ1-1; unclear D gene. Trimming left V 3 bases short and J 2 bases short, with 4 bases between. CDR3 size: 11 residues. CDR1 and CDR2 from the germline V gene are GTSNPN and SVGIG (reference sequence). The CDR3 is CAWRINTEAFF. DNA for the CDR3: TGTGCCTGGAGAATAAACACTGAAGCTTTCTTT. Together with reference TRBV30 and TRBJ1-1, the CDR3 gives the full variable domain: SQTIHQWPATLVQPVGSPLSLECTVEGTSNPNLYWYRQAAGRGLQLLFYSVGIGQISSEVPQNLSASRPQDRQFILSSKKLLLSDSGFYLCAWRINTEAFFGQGTRLTVV.

This clone was picked up a small number of times. The V and J genes are TRBV5-1 and TRBJ1-4; D is unclear. Between the trimmed V and J ends, which lost 4 bases and 2 bases, there was a span of 12 bases. From germline, CDR1 is SGHRS and CDR2 YFSETQ. The CDR3 is 15 residues long. As DNA, the CDR3 is TGCGCCAGCAGCACGGAGGCTGCGACTAATGAAAAACTGTTTTTT. Protein: CASSTEAATNEKLFF.

This rearrangement joins TRBV6-5 to TRBJ2-7; no clear D gene. The CDR3 is 14 amino acids. Trimming removed 5 bases at V and 4 bases at J, with 15 bases between. CDR1 and CDR2 (germline): MNHEY, SVGAGI. CDR3 sequence: CASSELGTRYEQYF. The CDR3 DNA sequence: TGTGCCAGCAGTGAACTGGGCACTCGGTACGAGCAGTACTTC.

This clone is medium-sized. The identical CDR3 is also encoded by other nucleotide sequences in the sample. The chain recombines TRBV28 with TRBJ2-1; D not certain. CDR1 is MDHEN, CDR2 SYDVKM, per germline. V lost 3 bases and J lost 4, with 4 bases in between. The CDR3 consists of 12 residues. The CDR3 sequence: CASSFEYNEQFF. The CDR3 nucleotides read TGTGCCAGCAGTTTTGAATACAATGAGCAGTTCTTC.

The CDR3 bases are TGTGCCAGTAGTATTTCGGACAGGGCCTACGAGCAGTACTTC. It specifies CASSISDRAYEQYF. V gene TRBV19 combines with J gene TRBJ2-7; 8 positions match TRBD1. CDR3 length: 14 residues. Germline trimming cut 3 bases from V and 2 bases from J; bases unmatched to any gene: 3. CDR1 and CDR2 (germline): LNHDA, SQIVND (reference sequence).

This chain links TRBV10-1 with TRBJ2-7, with 7 positions matching TRBD1. Germline CDR1 is WNHNN and CDR2 is SYGVQD (reference sequence). V was clipped by 2 bases and J by 0 bases; unmatched bases: 4. The CDR3 sequence is 15 residues long. CDR3 bases: TGCGCCAGCAGTGAGAGGGGGCTAGGCTCCTACGAGCAGTACTTC. Translation: CASSERGLGSYEQYF.

The chain couples TRBV27 to TRBJ1-2, with TRBD1 identical over 7 bases. Germline V lookup: CDR1 MNHEY, CDR2 SMNVEV (reference sequence). This CDR3 spans 13 amino acids. V was pared by 6 bases and J by 4 bases, with 5 bases of the junction left unmatched. CDR3 nucleotide sequence: TGTGCCAGCAGCCGGACAGGCAGCTATGGCTACACCTTC. Encoded protein: CASSRTGSYGYTF.

The chain combines TRBV11-3 with TRBJ2-1; 9 nucleotides agree with TRBD2. This CDR3 has 15 residues. V lost 3 bases and J lost 9; bases outside the gene matches: 9. Germline V gene data show CDR1 as SGHNT and CDR2 as YENEEA. The CDR3 is CASSFLAGGRSEQFF. In DNA form, the CDR3 reads TGTGCCAGCAGCTTTTTGGCGGGAGGGCGCTCTGAGCAGTTCTTC.

With respect to this clone: This CDR3 is also generated by other DNA sequences in the sample. V is TRBV15 and J is TRBJ1-2; a weak D match, TRBD1 (6 bases). Trimming removed 1 base from V and 3 bases from J, with 12 bases in between. This CDR3 contains 15 residues. Germline values: CDR1 LNHNV, CDR2 YYDKDF (reference sequence). This CDR3 reads CATSRVSGADYGYTF. As DNA, the CDR3 is TGTGCCACCAGCAGAGTTTCAGGGGCGGACTATGGCTACACCTTC. The entire variable domain, with the rest obtained from reference TRBV15 and TRBJ1-2, is as follows: DAMVIQNPRYQVTQFGKPVTLSCSQTLNHNVMYWYQQKSSQAPKLLFHYYDKDFNNEADTPDNFQSRRPNTSFCFLDIRSPGLGDTAMYLCATSRVSGADYGYTFGSGTRLTVV.

Points on this clone: This CDR3 is also generated by other DNA sequences in the sample. The J gene is TRBJ2-5, the V gene TRBV27, with D possibly being TRBD1 (5 bases). V gave up 3 bases and J gave up 7 bases, with 9 bases separating them. CDR1 and CDR2 (germline): MNHEY, SMNVEV (reference sequence). CDR3 length: 12 amino acids. The CDR3 spells CASSFPQGTQYF. DNA for the CDR3: TGTGCCAGCAGTTTCCCCCAGGGGACCCAGTACTTC.

The chain links TRBV11-1 to TRBJ1-2; D is unresolved. V was clipped by 2 bases and J by 3 bases, with 13 bases between them. Germline loops: CDR1 SGHAT, CDR2 FQDESV (reference sequence). The CDR3 has 15 amino acids. The CDR3 spells CASSLSGVRDYGYTF. The DNA of the CDR3 is TGTGCCAGCAGCTTAAGTGGGGTGCGGGACTATGGCTACACCTTC. The full variable domain, in which reference TRBV11-1 and TRBJ1-2 provide the parts outside the CDR3, is EAEVAQSPRYKITEKSQAVAFWCDPISGHATLYWYRQILGQGPELLVQFQDESVVDDSQLPKDRFSAERLKGVDSTLKIQPAELGDSAMYLCASSLSGVRDYGYTFGSGTRLTVV.

The chain carries TRBV10-2 and TRBJ2-7; 10 bases line up with TRBD2. Germline V CDR1 and CDR2: WSHSY, SAAADI. V lost 7 bases and J lost 4; bases outside the gene matches: 7. This CDR3 contains 14 residues. CDR3 sequence (DNA): TGCGCCAGCAAATTAGCGGGAGGTTCTTACGAGCAGTACTTC. It codes for CASKLAGGSYEQYF.

The chain uses TRBV30 and TRBJ1-2; no reliable D call. CDR1 GTSNPN and CDR2 SVGIG come from the germline V gene (reference sequence). The CDR3 totals 13 residues. Trimming removed 0 bases from V and 8 bases from J, with 13 bases in between. CDR3 sequence (DNA): TGTGCCTGGAGTGTACGCCGTTCCGGCGGCTACACCTTC. Amino acids: CAWSVRRSGGYTF.